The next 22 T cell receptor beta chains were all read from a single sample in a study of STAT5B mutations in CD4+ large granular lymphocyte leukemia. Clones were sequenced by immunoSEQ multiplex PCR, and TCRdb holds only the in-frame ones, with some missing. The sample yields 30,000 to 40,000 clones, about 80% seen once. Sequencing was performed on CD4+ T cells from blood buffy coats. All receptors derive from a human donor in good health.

The CDR3: CATPRRRSIKSQHF. The CDR3 DNA reads as TGTGCCACCCCGAGAAGGAGATCAATCAAGTCCCAGCATTTT. This chain connects TRBV19 to TRBJ1-5; D unresolved. The CDR3 loop spans 14 amino acids. V lost 10 bases, J lost 11 bases, and 24 bases lay in between. Per germline, CDR1 LNHDA and CDR2 SQIVND (reference sequence).

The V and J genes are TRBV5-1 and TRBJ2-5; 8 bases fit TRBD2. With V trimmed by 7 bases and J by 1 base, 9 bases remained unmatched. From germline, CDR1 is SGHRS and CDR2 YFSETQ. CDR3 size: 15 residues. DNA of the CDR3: TGCGCCAGCGCCCCTGGCCTAGCGGGCCAAGAGACCCAGTACTTC. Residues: CASAPGLAGQETQYF.

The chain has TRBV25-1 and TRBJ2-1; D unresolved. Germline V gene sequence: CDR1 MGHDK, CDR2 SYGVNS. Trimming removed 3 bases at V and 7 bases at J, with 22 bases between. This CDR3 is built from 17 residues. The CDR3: CASSDSPGGGLGNEQFF. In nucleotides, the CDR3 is TGTGCCAGCAGTGATAGCCCGGGCGGTGGGCTAGGGAATGAGCAGTTCTTC. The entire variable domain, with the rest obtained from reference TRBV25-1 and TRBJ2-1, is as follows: EADIYQTPRYLVIGTGKKITLECSQTMGHDKMYWYQQDPGMELHLIHYSYGVNSTEKGDLSSESTVSRIRTEHFPLTLESARPSHTSQYLCASSDSPGGGLGNEQFFGPGTRLTVL.

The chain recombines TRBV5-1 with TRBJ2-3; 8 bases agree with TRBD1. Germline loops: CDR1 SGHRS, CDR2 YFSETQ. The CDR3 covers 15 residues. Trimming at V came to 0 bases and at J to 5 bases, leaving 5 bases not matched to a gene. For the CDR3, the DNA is TGCGCCAGCAGCTTGGCCTACAGGGGGATAGATACGCAGTATTTT. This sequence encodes CASSLAYRGIDTQYF.

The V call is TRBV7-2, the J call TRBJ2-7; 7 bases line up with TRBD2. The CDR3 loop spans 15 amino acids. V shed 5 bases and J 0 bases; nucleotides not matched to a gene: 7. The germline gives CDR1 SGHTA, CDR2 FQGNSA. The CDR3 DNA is TGTGCCAGCAGCCCCGGGGGGTCCAGCTCCTACGAGCAGTACTTC. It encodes CASSPGGSSSYEQYF.

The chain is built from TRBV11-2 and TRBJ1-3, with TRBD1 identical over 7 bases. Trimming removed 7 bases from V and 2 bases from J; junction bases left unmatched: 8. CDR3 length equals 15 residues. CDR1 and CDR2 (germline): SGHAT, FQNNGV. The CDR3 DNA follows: TGTGCCAGCACCCGCCGACAGGGTGCTGGAAACACCATATATTTT. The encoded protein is CASTRRQGAGNTIYF.

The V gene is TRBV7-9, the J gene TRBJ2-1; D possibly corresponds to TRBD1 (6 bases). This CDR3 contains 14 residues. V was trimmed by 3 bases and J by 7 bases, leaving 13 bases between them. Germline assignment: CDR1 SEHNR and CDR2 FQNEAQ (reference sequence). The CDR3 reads CASSFGQRVNEQFF. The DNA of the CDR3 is TGTGCCAGCAGCTTCGGACAGAGGGTAAATGAGCAGTTCTTC.

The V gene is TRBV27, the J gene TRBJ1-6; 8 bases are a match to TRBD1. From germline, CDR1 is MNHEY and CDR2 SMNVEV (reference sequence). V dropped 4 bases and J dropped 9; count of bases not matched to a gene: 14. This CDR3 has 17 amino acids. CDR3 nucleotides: TGTGCCAGCAGTTCCCACCTCACAGGGGGTTTTAGTTCACCCCTCCACTTT. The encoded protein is CASSSHLTGGFSSPLHF.

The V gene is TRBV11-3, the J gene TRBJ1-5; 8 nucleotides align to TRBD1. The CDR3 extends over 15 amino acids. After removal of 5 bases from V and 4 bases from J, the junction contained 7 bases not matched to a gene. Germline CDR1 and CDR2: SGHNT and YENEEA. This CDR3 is CASSPPRQGNQPQHF. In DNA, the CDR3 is TGTGCCAGCAGCCCTCCCCGACAGGGGAATCAGCCCCAGCATTTT.

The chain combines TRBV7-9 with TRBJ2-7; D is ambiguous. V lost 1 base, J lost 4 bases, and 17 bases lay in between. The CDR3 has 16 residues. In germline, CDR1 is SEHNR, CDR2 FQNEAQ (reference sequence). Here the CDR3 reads CASSLGGVAATYEQYF. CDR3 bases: TGTGCCAGCAGCTTAGGTGGGGTGGCAGCAACTTACGAGCAGTACTTC.

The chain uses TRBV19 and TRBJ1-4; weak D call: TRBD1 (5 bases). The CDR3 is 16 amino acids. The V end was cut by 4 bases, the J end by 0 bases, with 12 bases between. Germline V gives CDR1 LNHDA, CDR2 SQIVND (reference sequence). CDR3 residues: CASSTPGGATNEKLFF. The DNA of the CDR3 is TGTGCCAGTAGTACTCCGGGGGGGGCAACTAATGAAAAACTGTTTTTT.

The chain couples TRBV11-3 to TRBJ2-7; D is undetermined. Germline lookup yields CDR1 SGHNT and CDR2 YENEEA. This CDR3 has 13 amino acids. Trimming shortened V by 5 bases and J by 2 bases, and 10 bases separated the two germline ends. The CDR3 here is CASSRGRTYEQYF. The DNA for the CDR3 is TGTGCCAGCAGCCGCGGACGCACCTACGAGCAGTACTTC. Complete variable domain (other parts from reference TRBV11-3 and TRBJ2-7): EAGVVQSPRYKIIEKKQPVAFWCNPISGHNTLYWYLQNLGQGPELLIRYENEEAVDDSQLPKDRFSAERLKGVDSTLKIQPAELGDSAVYLCASSRGRTYEQYFGPGTRLTVT.

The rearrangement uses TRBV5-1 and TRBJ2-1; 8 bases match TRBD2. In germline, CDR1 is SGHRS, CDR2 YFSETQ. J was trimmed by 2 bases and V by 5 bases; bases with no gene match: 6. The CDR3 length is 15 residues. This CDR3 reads CASRGAGGPYNEQFF. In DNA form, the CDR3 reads TGCGCCAGCAGAGGGGCGGGGGGACCCTACAATGAGCAGTTCTTC.

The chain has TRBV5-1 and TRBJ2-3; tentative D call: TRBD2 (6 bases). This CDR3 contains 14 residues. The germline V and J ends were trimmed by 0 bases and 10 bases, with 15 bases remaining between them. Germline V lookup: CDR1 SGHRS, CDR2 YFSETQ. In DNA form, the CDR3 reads TGCGCCAGCAGCTTGGCCGGGACTTTTTCTCCGCAGTATTTT. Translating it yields CASSLAGTFSPQYF.

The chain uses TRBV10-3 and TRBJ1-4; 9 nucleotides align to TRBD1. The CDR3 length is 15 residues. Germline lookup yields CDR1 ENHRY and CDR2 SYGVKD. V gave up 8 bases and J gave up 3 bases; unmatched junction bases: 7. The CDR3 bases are TGTGCCATCCGATCCCGGACAGGGGCTAATGAAAAACTGTTTTTT. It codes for CAIRSRTGANEKLFF.

The CDR3 is CASSLAQFEQYF. The CDR3, as DNA: TGCGCCAGCAGCTTGGCGCAATTCGAGCAGTACTTC. This chain joins TRBV5-1 and TRBJ2-7; no clear D gene. The germline V gene encodes CDR1 SGHRS and CDR2 YFSETQ. CDR3 length: 12 residues. Trimming left V 0 bases short and J 6 bases short, with 7 bases between. The full variable domain, rest sourced from reference TRBV5-1 and TRBJ2-7, is KAGVTQTPRYLIKTRGQQVTLSCSPISGHRSVSWYQQTPGQGLQFLFEYFSETQRNKGNFPGRFSGRQFSNSRSEMNVSTLELGDSALYLCASSLAQFEQYFGPGTRLTVT.

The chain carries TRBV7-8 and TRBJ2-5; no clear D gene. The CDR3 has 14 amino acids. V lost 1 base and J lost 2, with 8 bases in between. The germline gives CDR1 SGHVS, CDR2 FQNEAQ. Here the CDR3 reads CASSLDYNQETQYF. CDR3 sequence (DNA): TGTGCCAGCAGCTTAGATTACAATCAAGAGACCCAGTACTTC.

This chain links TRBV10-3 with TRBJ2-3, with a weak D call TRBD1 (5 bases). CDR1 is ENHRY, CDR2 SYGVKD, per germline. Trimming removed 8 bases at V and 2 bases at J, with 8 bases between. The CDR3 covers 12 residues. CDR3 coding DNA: TGTGCCATCGGGGCGGCCACAGATACGCAGTATTTT. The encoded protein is CAIGAATDTQYF.

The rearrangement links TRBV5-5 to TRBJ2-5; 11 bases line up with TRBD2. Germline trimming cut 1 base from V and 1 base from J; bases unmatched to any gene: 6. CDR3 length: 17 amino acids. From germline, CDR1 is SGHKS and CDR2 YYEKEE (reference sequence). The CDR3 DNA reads TGTGCCAGCAGCTTGTATCTAGCGGGGGGTGTCCAAGAGACCCAGTACTTC. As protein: CASSLYLAGGVQETQYF.

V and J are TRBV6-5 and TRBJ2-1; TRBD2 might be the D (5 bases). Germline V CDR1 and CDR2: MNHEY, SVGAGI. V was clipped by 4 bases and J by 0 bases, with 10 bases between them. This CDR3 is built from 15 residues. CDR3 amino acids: CASSFQRNSYNEQFF. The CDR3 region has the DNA TGTGCCAGCAGTTTCCAGCGGAACTCCTACAATGAGCAGTTCTTC.

CDR3 region: CASSLTSGGLDTQYF. DNA for the CDR3: TGTGCCAGCAGCCTGACTAGCGGGGGGTTAGATACGCAGTATTTT. The chain employs TRBV7-2 and TRBJ2-3, with 13 bases lining up with TRBD2. CDR1 is SGHTA and CDR2 is FQGNSA in the germline V gene. The CDR3 runs to 15 residues. The J segment lost 5 bases and the V segment lost 5 bases, leaving 4 bases of the junction unmatched.

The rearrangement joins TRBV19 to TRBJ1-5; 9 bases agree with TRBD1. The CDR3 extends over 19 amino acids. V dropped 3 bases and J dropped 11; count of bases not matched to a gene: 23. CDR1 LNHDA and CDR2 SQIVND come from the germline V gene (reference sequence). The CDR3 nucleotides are TGTGCCAGTAGTATGGACGGCACCTCTGCACAGGGGGCTGGGGTGGCCCAGCATTTT. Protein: CASSMDGTSAQGAGVAQHF.